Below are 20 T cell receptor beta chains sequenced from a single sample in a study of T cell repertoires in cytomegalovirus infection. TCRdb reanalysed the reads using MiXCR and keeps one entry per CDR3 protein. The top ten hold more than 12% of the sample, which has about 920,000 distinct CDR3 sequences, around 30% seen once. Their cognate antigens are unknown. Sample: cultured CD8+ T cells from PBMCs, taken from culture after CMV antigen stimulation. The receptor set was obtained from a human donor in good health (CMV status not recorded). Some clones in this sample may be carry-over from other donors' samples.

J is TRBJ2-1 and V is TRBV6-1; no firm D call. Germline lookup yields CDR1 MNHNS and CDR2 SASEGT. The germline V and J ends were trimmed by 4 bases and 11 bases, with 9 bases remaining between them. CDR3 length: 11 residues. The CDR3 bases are TGTGCCAGCAGTGCCCCCTACAAGCAGTTCTTC. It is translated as CASSAPYKQFF.

DNA of the CDR3: TGCGCCAGCAGCTTGGATCTGTTGGACGCTGAAGCTTTCTTT. It is translated as CASSLDLLDAEAFF. This chain joins TRBV5-1 and TRBJ1-1, with D hard to call. The CDR3 totals 14 residues. Germline V gene data show CDR1 as SGHRS and CDR2 as YFSETQ. The V end lost 0 bases, the J end lost 6 bases, and 12 bases lay between the germline ends.

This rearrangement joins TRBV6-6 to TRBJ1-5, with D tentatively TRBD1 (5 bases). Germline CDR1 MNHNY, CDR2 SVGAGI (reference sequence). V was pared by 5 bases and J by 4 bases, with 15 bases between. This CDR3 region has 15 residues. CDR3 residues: CASSDGLRGNQPQHF. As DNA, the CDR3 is TGTGCCAGCAGTGACGGCCTGAGGGGAAATCAGCCCCAGCATTTT.

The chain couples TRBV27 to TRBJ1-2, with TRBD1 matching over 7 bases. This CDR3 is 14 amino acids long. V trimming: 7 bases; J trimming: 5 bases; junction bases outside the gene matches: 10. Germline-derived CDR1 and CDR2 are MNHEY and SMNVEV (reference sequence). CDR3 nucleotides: TGTGCCAGCACTAGCGCGGGACAGCAATATGGCTACACCTTC. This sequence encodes CASTSAGQQYGYTF.

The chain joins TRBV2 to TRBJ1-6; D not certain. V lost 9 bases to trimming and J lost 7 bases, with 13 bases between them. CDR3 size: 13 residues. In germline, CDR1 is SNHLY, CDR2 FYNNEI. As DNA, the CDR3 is TGTGCCAGTAAAGTCTCGGCGAATTCACCCCTCCACTTT. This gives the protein CASKVSANSPLHF.

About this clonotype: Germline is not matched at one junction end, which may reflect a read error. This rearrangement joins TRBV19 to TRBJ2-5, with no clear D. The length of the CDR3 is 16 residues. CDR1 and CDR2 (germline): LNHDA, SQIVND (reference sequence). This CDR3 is CVSSIDPYGRQETQYF. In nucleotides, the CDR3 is TGTGTCAGTAGTATAGATCCCTATGGGCGTCAAGAGACCCAGTACTTC.

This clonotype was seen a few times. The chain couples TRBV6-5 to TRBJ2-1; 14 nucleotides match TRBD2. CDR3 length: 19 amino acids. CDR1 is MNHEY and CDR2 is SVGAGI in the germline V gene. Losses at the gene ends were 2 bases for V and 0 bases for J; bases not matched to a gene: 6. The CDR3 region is CASSYGLAGGSSSYNEQFF. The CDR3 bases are TGTGCCAGCAGTTACGGACTAGCGGGGGGTTCTAGCTCCTACAATGAGCAGTTCTTC.

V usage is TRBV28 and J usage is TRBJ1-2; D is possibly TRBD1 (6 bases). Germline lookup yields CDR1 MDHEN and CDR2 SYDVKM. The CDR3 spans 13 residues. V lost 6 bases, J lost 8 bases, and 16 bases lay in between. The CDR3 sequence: CASSLRGSEGYTF. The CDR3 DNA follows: TGTGCCAGCAGCCTCAGGGGATCTGAGGGCTACACCTTC.

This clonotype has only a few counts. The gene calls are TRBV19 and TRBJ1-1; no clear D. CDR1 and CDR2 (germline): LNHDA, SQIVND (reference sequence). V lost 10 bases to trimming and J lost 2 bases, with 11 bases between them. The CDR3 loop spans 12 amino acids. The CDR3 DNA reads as TGTGCCACCTCCCATAGCAACACTGAAGCTTTCTTT. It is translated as CATSHSNTEAFF.

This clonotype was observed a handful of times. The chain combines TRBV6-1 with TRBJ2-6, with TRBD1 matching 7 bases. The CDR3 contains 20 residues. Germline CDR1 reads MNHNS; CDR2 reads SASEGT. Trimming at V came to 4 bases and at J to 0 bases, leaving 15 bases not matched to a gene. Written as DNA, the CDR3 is TGTGCCAGCAGTGGTCCAGGCGACAGGGTCTGGGTCTCTGGGGCCAACGTCCTGACTTTC. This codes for CASSGPGDRVWVSGANVLTF.

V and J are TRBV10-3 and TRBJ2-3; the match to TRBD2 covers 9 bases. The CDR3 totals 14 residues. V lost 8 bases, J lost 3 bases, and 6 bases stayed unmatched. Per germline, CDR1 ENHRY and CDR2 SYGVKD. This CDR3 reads CAILSGGQTDTQYF. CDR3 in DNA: TGTGCCATCTTAAGCGGGGGGCAGACAGATACGCAGTATTTT.

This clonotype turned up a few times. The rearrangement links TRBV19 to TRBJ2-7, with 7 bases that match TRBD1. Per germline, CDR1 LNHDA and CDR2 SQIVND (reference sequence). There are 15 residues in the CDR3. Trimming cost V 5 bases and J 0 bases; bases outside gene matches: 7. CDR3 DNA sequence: TGTGCCAGTAGTCCCGAGGGGGCTTCCTCCTACGAGCAGTACTTC. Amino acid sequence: CASSPEGASSYEQYF.

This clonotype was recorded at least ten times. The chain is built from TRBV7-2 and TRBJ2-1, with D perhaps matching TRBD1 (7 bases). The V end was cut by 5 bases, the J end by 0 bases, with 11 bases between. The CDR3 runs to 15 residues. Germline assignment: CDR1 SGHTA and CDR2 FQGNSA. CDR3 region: CASSPRGVSYNEQFF. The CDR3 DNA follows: TGTGCCAGCAGCCCCAGGGGGGTCTCCTACAATGAGCAGTTCTTC.

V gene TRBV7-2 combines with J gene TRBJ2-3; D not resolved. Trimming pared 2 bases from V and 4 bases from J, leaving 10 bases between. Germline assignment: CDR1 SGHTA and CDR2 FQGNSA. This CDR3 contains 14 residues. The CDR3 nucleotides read TGTGCCAGCAGCTTAAGGTTAGATTCAGATACGCAGTATTTT. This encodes CASSLRLDSDTQYF.

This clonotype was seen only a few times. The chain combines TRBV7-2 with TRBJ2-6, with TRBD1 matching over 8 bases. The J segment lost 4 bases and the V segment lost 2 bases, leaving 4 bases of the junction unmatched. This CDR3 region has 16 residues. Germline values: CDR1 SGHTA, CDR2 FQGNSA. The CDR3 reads CASSLQGAPGANVLTF. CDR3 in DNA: TGTGCCAGCAGCTTACAGGGGGCGCCCGGGGCCAACGTCCTGACTTTC.

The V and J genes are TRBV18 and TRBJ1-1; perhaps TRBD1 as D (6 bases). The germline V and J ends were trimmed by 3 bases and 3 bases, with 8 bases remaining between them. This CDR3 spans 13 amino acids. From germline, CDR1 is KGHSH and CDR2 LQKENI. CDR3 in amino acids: CASSPGADTEAFF. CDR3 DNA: TGTGCCAGCTCACCGGGGGCGGACACTGAAGCTTTCTTT.

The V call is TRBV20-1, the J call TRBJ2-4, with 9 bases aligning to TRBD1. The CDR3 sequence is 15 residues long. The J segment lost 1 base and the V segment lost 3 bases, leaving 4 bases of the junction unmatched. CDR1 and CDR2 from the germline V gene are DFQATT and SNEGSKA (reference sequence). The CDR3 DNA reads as TGCAGTGCTAGCCGGACAGGGGAGGCCAAAAACATTCAGTACTTC. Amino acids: CSASRTGEAKNIQYF.

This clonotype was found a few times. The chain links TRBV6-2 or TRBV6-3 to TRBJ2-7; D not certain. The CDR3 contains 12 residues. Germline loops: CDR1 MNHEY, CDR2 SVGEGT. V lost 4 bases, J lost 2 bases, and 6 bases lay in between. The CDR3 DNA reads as TGTGCCAGCAGTTTCACGACCTACGAGCAGTACGTC. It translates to CASSFTTYEQYV.

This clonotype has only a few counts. This chain's CDR3 is CASSLEDRPYGSSGELFF. The CDR3 nucleotides are TGTGCCAGCAGCTTAGAGGACAGGCCCTACGGTAGCAGCGGGGAGCTGTTTTTT. The chain recombines TRBV7-6 with TRBJ2-2, with 7 bases aligning to TRBD1. This CDR3 is built from 18 residues. The V gene's germline CDR1 is SGHVS and CDR2 FNYEAQ. Trimming removed 1 base from V and 7 bases from J; junction bases left unmatched: 15.

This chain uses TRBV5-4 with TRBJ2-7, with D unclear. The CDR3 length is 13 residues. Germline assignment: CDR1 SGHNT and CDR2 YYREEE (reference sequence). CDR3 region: CVIKEIDSYEQYF. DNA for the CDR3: TGTGTCATAAAGGAGATAGACTCCTACGAGCAGTACTTC.